The T cell receptor beta chain described here comes from a study of read filtering for tumor transcriptome and immune sequencing. The CDR3 runs to 13 residues. The V end lost 8 bases, the J end lost 0 bases, and 9 bases lay between the germline ends. CDR1 is LNHDA and CDR2 is SQIVND in the germline V gene (reference sequence). This library used about 360 ng RNA and molecular barcoded adaptors spanning alpha/delta and beta/gamma chains. TCRdb analysed the reads with MiXCR anew, one entry per CDR3 protein. Of more than 55,000 distinct CDR3 sequences in the sample, 20% to 25% were seen once. The sample was a population of CD138-negative cells sorted from bone marrow. The sequence derives from a donor aged 40 or older with multiple myeloma. The chain combines TRBV19 with TRBJ2-3; D not resolved. The CDR3 spells CASGFGSTDTQYF. CDR3 DNA: TGTGCCAGTGGATTCGGAAGCACAGATACGCAGTATTTT. The entire variable domain, with the rest obtained from reference TRBV19 and TRBJ2-3, is as follows: DGGITQSPKYLFRKEGQNVTLSCEQNLNHDAMYWYRQDPGQGLRLIYYSQIVNDFQKGDIAEGYSVSREKKESFPLTVTSAQKNPTAFYLCASGFGSTDTQYFGPGTRLTVL.